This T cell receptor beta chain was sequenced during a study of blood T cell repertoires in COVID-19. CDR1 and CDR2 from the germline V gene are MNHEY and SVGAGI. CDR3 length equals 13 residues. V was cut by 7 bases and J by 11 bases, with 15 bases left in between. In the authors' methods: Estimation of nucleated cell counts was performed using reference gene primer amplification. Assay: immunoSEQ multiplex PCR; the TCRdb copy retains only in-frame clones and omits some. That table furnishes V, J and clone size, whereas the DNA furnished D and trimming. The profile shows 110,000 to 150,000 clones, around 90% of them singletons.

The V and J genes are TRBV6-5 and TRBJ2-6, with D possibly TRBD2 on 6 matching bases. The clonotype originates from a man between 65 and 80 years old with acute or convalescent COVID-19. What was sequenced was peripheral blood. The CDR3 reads CASNWGLADVLTF. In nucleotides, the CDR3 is TGTGCCAGCAACTGGGGACTCGCCGACGTCCTGACTTTC.